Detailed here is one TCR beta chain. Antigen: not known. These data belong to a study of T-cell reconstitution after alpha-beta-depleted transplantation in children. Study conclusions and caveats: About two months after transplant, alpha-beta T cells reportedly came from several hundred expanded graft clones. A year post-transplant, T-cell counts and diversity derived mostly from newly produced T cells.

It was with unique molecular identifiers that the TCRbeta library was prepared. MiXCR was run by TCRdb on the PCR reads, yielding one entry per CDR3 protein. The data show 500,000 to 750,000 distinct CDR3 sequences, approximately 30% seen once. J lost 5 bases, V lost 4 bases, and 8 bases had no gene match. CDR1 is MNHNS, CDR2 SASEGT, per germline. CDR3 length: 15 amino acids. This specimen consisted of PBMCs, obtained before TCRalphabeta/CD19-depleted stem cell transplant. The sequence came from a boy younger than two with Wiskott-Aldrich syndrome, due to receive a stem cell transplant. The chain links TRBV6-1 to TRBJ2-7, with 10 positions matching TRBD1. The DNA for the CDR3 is TGTGCCAGCAGTGGGGCCCGGGACAGGGGCCACGAGCAGTACTTC. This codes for CASSGARDRGHEQYF.